This TCR beta chain came from a study of T cells in women clearing cervical HPV infection. Study overall: For cases, blood was sampled a median about 150 days after lesion detection, interquartile range about 90 to 200 days.

Turning to this clone: Its antigen is as yet unknown. Coverage ceases 3 residues before the CDR3 finishes, and the germline J gene fills in the end.

Sequenced by immunoSEQ multiplex PCR; TCRdb stores in-frame clones only, minus some. The table lists 20,000 to 30,000 clones. Notes on the study in general: TRBV6-7 relative abundance averaged approximately 0.11% in cases and about 0.17% in controls.

Each participant carried one incident cervical HPV16 infection only. This CDR3 spans 13 amino acids. V gave up 7 bases and J gave up 1 base, with 10 bases separating them. Germline assignment: CDR1 SEHNR and CDR2 FQNEAQ (reference sequence). The sequenced material came from blood buffy coat. The chain links TRBV7-9 to TRBJ1-1; tentative D call: TRBD1 (5 bases). This TCR came from a woman aged 18 to 75 with a cervical HPV16 infection that either progressed to CIN3+ or cleared (not recorded which). Incomplete CDR3 DNA: TGTGCCAGCACCTTGACAGCGAACACTGAA. Translated: CASTLTANTE. The complete CDR3 reads CASTLTANTEAFF.